This TCR beta chain was captured in a study of blood T cell repertoires in COVID-19. The V and J ends lost 5 bases and 2 bases, in that order; junction bases with no gene match: 11. Germline lookup yields CDR1 MRHNA and CDR2 SNTAGT. This CDR3 is 17 amino acids long. The data were produced by immunoSEQ multiplex PCR, yet TCRdb's version contains in-frame clones alone and is incomplete. The sample includes a few hundred thousand clones, 87% of them seen just once. The clonotype originates from a man between 18 and 29 years old with acute COVID-19. The sample was PBMCs or T cells enriched from blood (not recorded which). The chain is built from TRBV6-4 and TRBJ2-2, with 7 bases matching TRBD1. The CDR3 nucleotides read TGTGCCAGCAGTTCAAACAGGGGCCTGGGAAACACCGGGGAGCTGTTTTTT. This codes for CASSSNRGLGNTGELFF.